This passage covers 30 T cell receptor beta chains from one sample sequenced in a study of CD8 T cells in ankylosing spondylitis. MiXCR was run by TCRdb on the 5' RACE reads, yielding one entry per CDR3 protein. The sample lists about 200,000 distinct CDR3 sequences, around 24% occurring once. The sequenced material came from blood, either unsorted or a sorted T cell fraction (not recorded which). The receptor set was obtained from a male donor with ankylosing spondylitis or in good health (not recorded which).

The chain uses TRBV6-5 and TRBJ2-5; D gene unclear. V lost 3 bases to trimming and J lost 2 bases, with 7 bases between them. The CDR3 is 13 amino acids. CDR1 and CDR2 (germline): MNHEY, SVGAGI. Here the CDR3 reads CASSYWGQETQYF. DNA of the CDR3: TGTGCCAGCAGTTATTGGGGACAAGAGACCCAGTACTTC.

This clonotype showed up just a few times. The chain uses TRBV20-1 and TRBJ1-3, with D unclear. CDR1 and CDR2 (germline): DFQATT, SNEGSKA (reference sequence). V was clipped by 2 bases and J by 4 bases, with 15 bases between them. The CDR3 contains 15 residues. In DNA, the CDR3 is TGCAGTGCTAGAACCCCGGGTGCCGAAGGAAACACCATATATTTT. It codes for CSARTPGAEGNTIYF.

A few counts support this clonotype. The genes are TRBV11-2 and TRBJ2-5; D is unclear. CDR3 length: 14 residues. The V gene lost 3 bases and the J gene lost 3 bases, with 11 bases spanning the gap. Germline CDR1 and CDR2: SGHAT and FQNNGV. The CDR3 bases are TGTGCCAGCAGCTTTAAGACTGGGGAAGAGACCCAGTACTTC. The encoded protein is CASSFKTGEETQYF.

This clonotype was counted between two and nine times. The chain has TRBV4-3 and TRBJ1-6; D not resolved. Trimming removed 0 bases from V and 8 bases from J, with 8 bases in between. Germline CDR1 is LGHNA and CDR2 is YSLEER. The CDR3 totals 14 residues. In DNA, the CDR3 is TGCGCCAGCAGCCAAGAGTATGAGGATTCACCCCTCCACTTT. Protein: CASSQEYEDSPLHF.

As regards this clonotype: A much larger clone lies one base from this, so it may be a read error. The chain recombines TRBV20-1 with TRBJ1-1; D is possibly TRBD1 (5 bases). Germline CDR1 is DFQATT and CDR2 is SNEGSKA (reference sequence). The CDR3 has 12 residues. Here the CDR3 reads CTARDSGLEAFF. The CDR3, as DNA: TGCACTGCTAGAGACAGCGGCCTCGAGGCTTTCTTT.

The rearrangement uses TRBV20-1 and TRBJ2-1, with TRBD2 identical over 12 bases. Germline CDR1 reads DFQATT; CDR2 reads SNEGSKA (reference sequence). There are 14 residues in the CDR3. The trim removed 6 bases at V and 7 bases at J, leaving 7 bases unmatched. In nucleotides, the CDR3 is TGCAGTGCACAGCTAGCGGGAGGGATAAATGAGCAGTTCTTC. It specifies CSAQLAGGINEQFF.

V is TRBV6-1 and J is TRBJ2-1; D is unclear. Germline V gene sequence: CDR1 MNHNS, CDR2 SASEGT. The CDR3 loop spans 12 amino acids. Trimming removed 2 bases from V and 4 bases from J, with 3 bases in between. The CDR3 coding sequence is TGTGCCAGCAGTGAAAGGTACAATGAGCAGTTCTTC. It yields the protein CASSERYNEQFF.

This clonotype has a handful of counts. V gene TRBV20-1 combines with J gene TRBJ1-3; D is perhaps TRBD1 (6 bases). This CDR3 is 13 amino acids long. Germline V gives CDR1 DFQATT, CDR2 SNEGSKA (reference sequence). V was trimmed by 5 bases and J by 3 bases, leaving 11 bases between them. The CDR3 loop is CSAETGIGNTIYF. The CDR3, as DNA: TGCAGTGCTGAGACAGGAATTGGAAACACCATATATTTT.

This clonotype was picked up many times. V and J are TRBV4-1 and TRBJ2-1; 8 bases align to TRBD1. J lost 8 bases, V lost 1 base, and 10 bases had no gene match. The CDR3 totals 16 residues. From germline, CDR1 is MGHRA and CDR2 YSYEKL. CDR3 protein: CASSQVGRGLIDEQFF. The CDR3 DNA reads TGCGCCAGCAGCCAAGTAGGCAGGGGGCTCATCGATGAGCAGTTCTTC.

The chain combines TRBV6-1 with TRBJ1-2; tentative D call: TRBD1 (6 bases). Germline CDR1 and CDR2: MNHNS and SASEGT. V was shortened by 3 bases and J by 5 bases, with 10 bases between the two germline ends. The CDR3 has 13 residues. This CDR3 reads CASSDDRWYGYTF. The CDR3 DNA reads TGTGCCAGCAGTGATGACAGGTGGTATGGCTACACCTTC.

As regards this clonotype: Mismatch with germline at one junction end may stem from a read error. The chain combines TRBV5-6 with TRBJ2-1, with 7 bases matching TRBD1. This CDR3 is 11 amino acids long. Germline lookup yields CDR1 SGHDT and CDR2 YYEEEE. CDR3 coding DNA: TGTGCCAGCAGCCTGGGACAGCGTTTGTCCTTC. Residues: CASSLGQRLSF.

This clonotype has a count of ten or more. This chain connects TRBV11-2 to TRBJ2-1; 9 bases map to TRBD1. The ends lost 5 bases at V and 6 bases at J; junction bases unmatched: 8. The CDR3 runs 15 residues. The germline V gene encodes CDR1 SGHAT and CDR2 FQNNGV. DNA for the CDR3: TGTGCCAGCAGCCTCTGGGGACAGGGTTCCAATGAGCAGTTCTTC. It yields the protein CASSLWGQGSNEQFF.

The chain recombines TRBV15 with TRBJ1-1; possibly TRBD1 for D (5 bases). The CDR3 is made up of 14 amino acids. V shed 8 bases and J shed 5 bases, with 18 bases lying between them. Per the germline V gene, CDR1 is LNHNV and CDR2 is YYDKDF (reference sequence). CDR3 nucleotides: TGTGCCACCGCGAGAGAAAGGGGAGCGACTGAAGCTTTCTTT. It specifies CATARERGATEAFF.

Concerning this clonotype: The junction differs from germline at one of its ends, possibly a read error. The rearrangement links TRBV28 to TRBJ2-1, with 8 bases aligning to TRBD1. The V gene's germline CDR1 is MDHEN and CDR2 SYDVKM. This CDR3 spans 13 amino acids. The CDR3 DNA sequence: TGTGCCAGCAGTGGAACTGGGGACAGGCCGCCTCGCTTC. Translated: CASSGTGDRPPRF.

This clonotype was picked up a small number of times. The chain links TRBV5-1 to TRBJ2-5; weak D call: TRBD2 (7 bases). CDR1 SGHRS and CDR2 YFSETQ come from the germline V gene. There are 16 residues in the CDR3. The ends were cut back, 0 bases at V and 0 bases at J, with 12 bases in the middle. The CDR3 DNA follows: TGCGCCAGCAGCTTGGTTGCGGGGGCTTACCAAGAGACCCAGTACTTC. Translated, it gives CASSLVAGAYQETQYF.

Many counts were recorded for this clonotype. V usage is TRBV5-1 and J usage is TRBJ2-1, with 7 bases lining up with TRBD1. J lost 3 bases, V lost 8 bases, and 11 bases had no gene match. The CDR3 length is 15 residues. Germline V gene lookup returns CDR1 SGHRS and CDR2 YFSETQ. CDR3 DNA: TGCGCCAGTGGAAAGACCGGGACAGTCTACAATGAGCAGTTCTTC. As protein: CASGKTGTVYNEQFF.

The rearrangement links TRBV5-6 to TRBJ2-7, with D possibly TRBD1 on 6 matching bases. Germline CDR1 and CDR2: SGHDT and YYEEEE. CDR3 size: 14 residues. Trimming took 1 base from V and 3 from J, leaving 11 bases between them. In DNA form, the CDR3 reads TGTGCCAGCAGCTTGATAGACAGGATCTACGAGCAGTACTTC. Its translation: CASSLIDRIYEQYF.

There are many counts of this clonotype. This chain joins TRBV29-1 and TRBJ1-4; D is uncertain. The V end was cut by 7 bases, the J end by 8 bases, with 11 bases between. There are 11 residues in the CDR3. Germline-derived CDR1 and CDR2 are SQVTM and ANQGSEA. CDR3 DNA sequence: TGCAGCGGGCGCCTGGAGGAAAAACTGTTTTTT. Amino acid sequence: CSGRLEEKLFF.

The J gene is TRBJ2-7, the V gene TRBV7-8; D uncertain. The CDR3 has 12 amino acids. The V gene's germline CDR1 is SGHVS and CDR2 FQNEAQ. V lost 3 bases, J lost 3 bases, and 6 bases lay in between. CDR3 bases: TGTGCCAGCAGCTTTTGGTTCTACGAGCAGTACTTC. Amino acids: CASSFWFYEQYF.

The V and J genes are TRBV10-3 and TRBJ2-6; 8 nucleotides align to TRBD1. The J segment lost 0 bases and the V segment lost 6 bases, leaving 7 bases of the junction unmatched. CDR1 ENHRY and CDR2 SYGVKD come from the germline V gene. The CDR3 sequence is 17 residues long. The CDR3 protein is CAIRPGTGHSGANVLTF. CDR3 DNA: TGTGCCATCAGGCCTGGGACAGGCCACTCTGGGGCCAACGTCCTGACTTTC.

This clonotype was observed at least ten times. V is TRBV7-2 and J is TRBJ2-1, with 7 nucleotides matching TRBD2. This CDR3 spans 16 amino acids. V gave up 3 bases and J gave up 0 bases; unmatched junction bases: 5. From germline, CDR1 is SGHTA and CDR2 FQGNSA. CDR3 sequence reads: CASSLYGGSSYNEQFF. Here the CDR3 DNA reads TGTGCCAGCAGCTTGTATGGCGGGAGCTCCTACAATGAGCAGTTCTTC.

In its sample, this clonotype was seen many times. The chain combines TRBV20-1 with TRBJ2-3; 9 bases agree with TRBD2. This CDR3 region has 17 residues. V gave up 3 bases and J gave up 5 bases; unmatched junction bases: 15. Germline V lookup: CDR1 DFQATT, CDR2 SNEGSKA (reference sequence). The CDR3 sequence: CSASLVAGVGSIDTQYF. CDR3 DNA sequence: TGCAGTGCTAGTCTGGTAGCGGGAGTAGGATCGATAGATACGCAGTATTTT.

This clonotype was detected ten times or more. The chain uses TRBV20-1 and TRBJ2-1; D uncertain. Germline-derived CDR1 and CDR2 are DFQATT and SNEGSKA (reference sequence). This CDR3 has 13 residues. V gave up 6 bases and J gave up 0 bases, with 9 bases separating them. The CDR3 protein is CSALKSSYNEQFF. The CDR3 coding sequence is TGCAGTGCCCTCAAGAGCTCCTACAATGAGCAGTTCTTC.

This clonotype has just a few counts. The chain carries TRBV2 and TRBJ2-1; 14 bases fit TRBD2. Germline assignment: CDR1 SNHLY and CDR2 FYNNEI. This CDR3 is built from 14 residues. The junction had 6 bases not matched to a gene; V was cut back by 7 bases and J by 10 bases. The CDR3 nucleotides read TGTGCCAGCACGGGACTAGCGGGAGTGTCGGAGCAGTTCTTC. Its protein is CASTGLAGVSEQFF.

The V call is TRBV7-9, the J call TRBJ2-7; TRBD1 is a possible D gene (5 bases). Deletions cut 0 bases from V and 6 bases from J, with 6 bases between. CDR1 is SEHNR and CDR2 is FQNEAQ in the germline V gene (reference sequence). The CDR3 is 12 residues long. The CDR3 loop is CASSLAQGEQYF. DNA for the CDR3: TGTGCCAGCAGCTTAGCCCAGGGCGAGCAGTACTTC.

This clonotype was counted at least ten times. This rearrangement joins TRBV27 to TRBJ1-5; TRBD1 matches at 9 bases. This CDR3 spans 15 amino acids. The V gene end was trimmed by 6 bases and the J gene end by 4 bases; junction bases not matched to a gene: 7. Germline V gives CDR1 MNHEY, CDR2 SMNVEV (reference sequence). This chain's CDR3 is CASRPGQGPNQPQHF. The CDR3 DNA is TGTGCCAGCAGACCGGGACAGGGTCCAAATCAGCCCCAGCATTTT.

This clonotype was detected many times. The genes are TRBV20-1 and TRBJ2-5; no clear D. The V and J ends lost 3 bases and 5 bases respectively, with 7 bases between them. CDR1 is DFQATT and CDR2 is SNEGSKA in the germline V gene (reference sequence). CDR3 size: 11 residues. The CDR3 coding sequence is TGCAGTGCTAGCGACCGGGAGACCCAGTACTTC. Protein product: CSASDRETQYF.

The chain links TRBV14 to TRBJ2-7; D may correspond to TRBD1 or TRBD2 (5 bases each). Germline CDR1 SGHDN, CDR2 FVKESK. Trimming stripped 7 bases from V and 3 bases from J, with 19 bases between. The CDR3 length is 15 residues. The CDR3 spells CASTRDGELNYEQYF. CDR3 sequence (DNA): TGTGCCAGCACCCGGGACGGGGAGCTTAACTACGAGCAGTACTTC.

The rearrangement joins TRBV20-1 to TRBJ2-3; D is unclear. V dropped 3 bases and J dropped 1 base, with 17 bases sitting between them. In germline, CDR1 is DFQATT, CDR2 SNEGSKA (reference sequence). The CDR3 has 16 residues. CDR3 DNA: TGCAGTGCTAGTGAATATGTGCGAGAGGGCACAGATACGCAGTATTTT. Encoded protein: CSASEYVREGTDTQYF.

In its sample, this clonotype was seen many times. The chain employs TRBV6-1 and TRBJ2-5; D uncertain. The CDR3 consists of 13 residues. Trimming left V 5 bases short and J 4 bases short, with 11 bases between. In germline, CDR1 is MNHNS, CDR2 SASEGT. This chain's CDR3 is CASSISVVETQYF. The DNA for the CDR3 is TGTGCCAGCAGTATTTCGGTGGTAGAGACCCAGTACTTC.